This T cell receptor (beta chain) appears in the sequencing data of a study of T cell responses to AZD1222 COVID-19 vaccine. Study-wide points: Once two AZD1222 doses were given, Spike-specific TCR breadth and depth went up. The study identified only six AZD1222 recipients as seropositive at baseline. Possibly, clonal diversity was underestimated; donors were largely white British and included more females.

Method: immunoSEQ multiplex PCR; TCRdb's copy keeps in-frame clones and lacks some. Among 120,000 to 150,000 clones listed, under 95% were seen once. The sample holds one count of this clone. Its matching antigen is unknown. This material consisted of peripheral blood, taken 28 days after the second dose of the MenACWY control vaccine. The receptor's source is an adult who received the MenACWY meningococcal vaccine as a control.

Here the CDR3 DNA reads TGTGCCAGCAGTGAGGCAGGACCATTTAACACTGAAGCTTTCTTT. Encoded protein: CASSEAGPFNTEAFF. The chain combines TRBV6-2 or TRBV6-3 with TRBJ1-1; no reliable D call. The CDR3 is 15 amino acids. Germline CDR1 and CDR2: MNHEY and SVGEGT. V was clipped by 5 bases and J by 2 bases, with 15 bases between them.